This T cell receptor beta chain was identified in a study of T-cell reconstitution after alpha-beta-depleted transplantation in children. This CDR3 region has 14 residues. CDR1 is MNHNS and CDR2 is SASEGT in the germline V gene. Trimming at V came to 5 bases and at J to 7 bases, leaving 8 bases not matched to a gene. The TCRbeta library was prepared with unique molecular identifiers. Via MiXCR, TCRdb re-called the PCR reads, giving one row per CDR3 protein. The table records hundreds of thousands of distinct CDR3 sequences, roughly 24% of them present only once. The clonotype originates from a girl aged 2 to 10 with Fanconi anemia, due to receive a stem cell transplant. The genes are TRBV6-1 and TRBJ2-1; TRBD2 matches at 7 bases. The sample was PBMCs, taken before TCRalphabeta/CD19-depleted stem cell transplant. The CDR3 here is CASSRDRGGNEQFF. CDR3 coding DNA: TGTGCCAGCAGTCGAGATAGGGGAGGGAATGAGCAGTTCTTC.